A single sample is the source of the 22 T cell receptor beta chains below, sequenced in a study of blood T cell repertoires in COVID-19. This table comes from immunoSEQ multiplex PCR, and its TCRdb copy is limited to in-frame clones, with some not included. The sample records 150,000 to 200,000 clones, roughly nine tenths being singletons. Sequenced sample: peripheral blood. The receptors stem from a woman under 40 with active or convalescent COVID-19.

The chain carries TRBV4-1 and TRBJ1-2; D gene unclear. Trimming left V 1 base short and J 5 bases short, with 14 bases between. The CDR3 extends over 15 amino acids. Looked up from germline, CDR1 is MGHRA and CDR2 is YSYEKL. The CDR3 nucleotides are TGCGCCAGCAGCCAAGCGGAGGGAGAGTGGTATGGCTACACCTTC. It yields the protein CASSQAEGEWYGYTF.

This clone has only a few counts. The chain couples TRBV6-5 to TRBJ2-7; 12 nucleotides match TRBD2. In germline, CDR1 is MNHEY, CDR2 SVGAGI. The CDR3 spans 14 residues. J lost 6 bases, V lost 6 bases, and 6 bases had no gene match. CDR3 protein: CASRRTSGNGEQYF. The CDR3 DNA reads as TGTGCCAGCAGGCGGACTAGCGGGAACGGCGAGCAGTACTTC.

This chain connects TRBV19 to TRBJ1-1, with D possibly TRBD1 on 6 matching bases. Germline-derived CDR1 and CDR2 are LNHDA and SQIVND (reference sequence). CDR3 length: 13 residues. V gave up 3 bases and J gave up 8 bases, with 13 bases separating them. The CDR3 here is CASSISRGREAFF. As DNA, the CDR3 is TGTGCCAGTAGTATTAGCAGGGGAAGGGAAGCTTTCTTT.

The chain has TRBV7-9 and TRBJ1-2; 7 nucleotides match TRBD1. From germline, CDR1 is SEHNR and CDR2 FQNEAQ (reference sequence). After removal of 1 base from V and 7 bases from J, the junction contained 9 bases not matched to a gene. The CDR3 has 15 amino acids. As DNA, the CDR3 is TGTGCCAGCAGCTTAGAGGCAGGGGGTGTAGGTGGCTACACCTTC. This encodes CASSLEAGGVGGYTF. Variable domain in full (rest from reference TRBV7-9 and TRBJ1-2): DTGVSQNPRHKITKRGQNVTFRCDPISEHNRLYWYRQTLGQGPEFLTYFQNEAQLEKSRLLSDRFSAERPKGSFSTLEIQRTEQGDSAMYLCASSLEAGGVGGYTFGSGTRLTVV.

The chain is built from TRBV27 and TRBJ1-2, with D perhaps TRBD1 (5 bases). V lost 1 base and J lost 4, with 7 bases in between. This CDR3 region has 13 residues. Germline CDR1 and CDR2: MNHEY and SMNVEV (reference sequence). The CDR3 DNA reads as TGTGCCAGCAGTTTATTTAGGGGCTATGGCTACACCTTC. Translated, it gives CASSLFRGYGYTF.

This clone was detected only a few times. The chain has TRBV18 and TRBJ2-2, with D unresolved. CDR3 length: 14 amino acids. Germline CDR1 reads KGHSH; CDR2 reads LQKENI. V lost 3 bases and J lost 3, with 8 bases in between. CDR3 loop: CASSPDTDTGELFF. For the CDR3, the DNA is TGTGCCAGCTCACCCGACACTGACACCGGGGAGCTGTTTTTT.

The chain employs TRBV3-1 (or the pseudogene TRBV3-2) and TRBJ2-7; D unclear. Germline V lookup: CDR1 LGHDT, CDR2 YNNKEL (reference sequence). The CDR3 extends over 16 amino acids. V was pared by 0 bases and J by 1 base, with 13 bases between. The CDR3 loop is CASSQDEGYYSYEQYF. CDR3 DNA: TGTGCCAGCAGCCAAGATGAAGGCTACTATTCCTACGAGCAGTACTTC.

This chain connects TRBV2 to TRBJ2-1; D call uncertain. V was shortened by 5 bases and J by 2 bases, with 10 bases between the two germline ends. The germline gives CDR1 SNHLY, CDR2 FYNNEI. There are 14 residues in the CDR3. CDR3 nucleotides: TGTGCCAGCAGTAAATCTAGGACCTACAATGAGCAGTTCTTC. It specifies CASSKSRTYNEQFF.

J is TRBJ1-4 and V is TRBV6-4, with D tentatively TRBD1 (6 bases). The CDR3 runs to 16 residues. CDR1 and CDR2 from the germline V gene are MRHNA and SNTAGT. The V end was cut by 0 bases, the J end by 8 bases, with 16 bases between. CDR3 loop: CASSDSKGRGGEKLFF. The CDR3 DNA sequence: TGTGCCAGCAGTGACTCGAAGGGCAGGGGCGGCGAAAAACTGTTTTTT.

The chain employs TRBV19 and TRBJ2-5; 9 positions agree with TRBD1. With 3 bases clipped from V and 4 bases from J, the junction kept 3 bases outside the gene matches. Germline CDR1 reads LNHDA; CDR2 reads SQIVND (reference sequence). The CDR3 runs to 14 residues. CDR3 residues: CASSIGTGPETQYF. CDR3 coding DNA: TGTGCCAGTAGTATTGGGACAGGGCCAGAGACCCAGTACTTC.

The CDR3 DNA sequence: TGCAGTGCTAGTGAACCGACTAGCGGGAGCACCGGGGAGCTGTTTTTT. It specifies CSASEPTSGSTGELFF. The J gene is TRBJ2-2, the V gene TRBV20-1, with 12 bases lining up with TRBD2. Germline V lookup: CDR1 DFQATT, CDR2 SNEGSKA (reference sequence). This CDR3 is 16 amino acids long. Trimming took 3 bases from V and 4 from J; bases not matched to a gene: 6.

This clone has just one count. The chain has TRBV4-1 and TRBJ2-3; TRBD2 aligns across 13 bases. The germline V gene has CDR1 MGHRA and CDR2 YSYEKL. V lost 3 bases to trimming and J lost 4 bases; unmatched junction nucleotides: 4. The CDR3 contains 16 residues. The CDR3: CASSQATSGRADTQYF. CDR3 bases: TGCGCCAGCAGCCAGGCTACTAGCGGGAGGGCAGATACGCAGTATTTT.

The V gene is TRBV5-4, the J gene TRBJ2-7; a weak D match, TRBD1 (5 bases). Trimming stripped 0 bases from V and 3 bases from J, with 7 bases between. This CDR3 comprises 13 residues. Germline lookup yields CDR1 SGHNT and CDR2 YYREEE (reference sequence). The CDR3 reads CASSLGQNYEQYF. CDR3 sequence (DNA): TGTGCCAGCAGCTTGGGACAGAACTACGAGCAGTACTTC.

This clone was seen a single time. The rearrangement joins TRBV6-5 to TRBJ2-3, with TRBD2 as a possible D gene (6 bases). Per germline, CDR1 MNHEY and CDR2 SVGAGI. The CDR3 sequence is 15 residues long. Trimming removed 6 bases from V and 0 bases from J, with 13 bases in between. CDR3 sequence reads: CASSNPGGSTDTQYF. As DNA, the CDR3 is TGTGCCAGCAGCAACCCCGGGGGAAGCACAGATACGCAGTATTTT.

The rearrangement links TRBV29-1 to TRBJ1-1, with D possibly TRBD1 on 6 matching bases. Germline V gives CDR1 SQVTM, CDR2 ANQGSEA. V lost 7 bases to trimming and J lost 2 bases, with 14 bases between them. This CDR3 spans 13 amino acids. The CDR3 region has the DNA TGCAGCGGCCTACAGGGAGTTAACACTGAAGCTTTCTTT. Its translation is CSGLQGVNTEAFF.

J is TRBJ2-3 and V is TRBV5-1; perhaps TRBD1 as D (5 bases). This CDR3 spans 13 amino acids. Germline CDR1 reads SGHRS; CDR2 reads YFSETQ. V lost 5 bases, J lost 1 base, and 8 bases lay in between. The CDR3 reads CASSQGRTDTQYF. The CDR3 DNA sequence: TGCGCCAGCAGTCAGGGCCGCACAGATACGCAGTATTTT. Combining the CDR3 with reference TRBV5-1 and TRBJ2-3 gives the whole variable domain KAGVTQTPRYLIKTRGQQVTLSCSPISGHRSVSWYQQTPGQGLQFLFEYFSETQRNKGNFPGRFSGRQFSNSRSEMNVSTLELGDSALYLCASSQGRTDTQYFGPGTRLTVL.

This chain links TRBV5-4 with TRBJ2-7, with D possibly matching TRBD1 (6 bases). There are 15 residues in the CDR3. V gave up 9 bases and J gave up 2 bases, with 21 bases separating them. Germline V gives CDR1 SGHNT, CDR2 YYREEE (reference sequence). The CDR3 sequence: CATHAGRTDTYEQYF. The DNA for the CDR3 is TGTGCCACTCATGCCGGAAGGACAGACACCTACGAGCAGTACTTC.

V usage is TRBV5-1 and J usage is TRBJ2-4, with D possibly matching TRBD2 (6 bases). V was shortened by 4 bases and J by 0 bases, with 14 bases between the two germline ends. The CDR3 sequence is 16 residues long. The V gene's germline CDR1 is SGHRS and CDR2 YFSETQ. The CDR3 here is CASSGGDLLAKNIQYF. As DNA, the CDR3 is TGCGCCAGCAGCGGCGGGGATTTACTAGCCAAAAACATTCAGTACTTC.

A single count supports this clone. The chain links TRBV2 to TRBJ1-1; the D is unclear. Germline CDR1 is SNHLY and CDR2 is FYNNEI. V was cut by 8 bases and J by 0 bases, with 19 bases left in between. CDR3 length equals 16 residues. The CDR3 here is CASSSQPRGMNTEAFF. For the CDR3, the DNA is TGTGCCAGCTCGTCCCAACCCAGAGGTATGAACACTGAAGCTTTCTTT.

This sequence joins TRBV3-1 (or the pseudogene TRBV3-2) and TRBJ2-7; the match to TRBD2 covers 10 bases. V lost 4 bases and J lost 4; bases outside the gene matches: 7. CDR3 length equals 15 residues. CDR1 and CDR2 from the germline V gene are LGHDT and YNNKEL (reference sequence). The CDR3 loop is CASSPLSGREYEQYF. The CDR3 coding sequence is TGTGCCAGCAGCCCCTTGAGCGGGAGGGAATACGAGCAGTACTTC.

The J gene is TRBJ2-3, the V gene TRBV6-4; TRBD2 matches at 10 bases. With 0 bases clipped from V and 0 bases from J, the junction kept 0 bases outside the gene matches. Germline V lookup: CDR1 MRHNA, CDR2 SNTAGT. The CDR3 contains 16 residues. CDR3 bases: TGTGCCAGCAGTGACTCGACTAGCGGGAGCACAGATACGCAGTATTTT. Its translation is CASSDSTSGSTDTQYF.

The chain combines TRBV13 with TRBJ1-5; TRBD1 is a possible D gene (5 bases). CDR1 is PRHDT, CDR2 FYEKMQ, per germline (reference sequence). V lost 5 bases and J lost 6, with 14 bases in between. There are 14 residues in the CDR3. The CDR3 DNA reads TGTGCCAGCAGCCCGGTCAGGGATTTTCAGCCCCAGCATTTT. It yields the protein CASSPVRDFQPQHF. Full variable domain (remainder filled in from reference TRBV13 and TRBJ1-5): AAGVIQSPRHLIKEKRETATLKCYPIPRHDTVYWYQQGPGQDPQFLISFYEKMQSDKGSIPDRFSAQQFSDYHSELNMSSLELGDSALYFCASSPVRDFQPQHFGDGTRLSIL.